This T cell receptor (beta chain) was observed in a study of T cells in women clearing cervical HPV infection. On the study more broadly: Cases' blood sampling followed lesion detection by median around 150 days (90 to 200).

Comment on this clone: Sequencing ends 3 residues short of the CDR3 end; the germline J gene provides the rest.

Libraries were prepared by immunoSEQ multiplex PCR; TCRdb keeps only in-frame clonotypes and omits some of them. The record lists approximately 16,000 clones, of which the ten most abundant hold more than 9%. CDR1 MNHEY and CDR2 SVGEGT come from the germline V gene. The CDR3 contains 14 residues. The material sequenced was blood buffy coat. This sequence was found in a woman between 18 and 70 years old with a cervical HPV16 infection that either progressed to CIN3+ or cleared (not recorded which). The chain combines TRBV6-2 or TRBV6-3 with TRBJ2-3, with D possibly matching TRBD2 (6 bases). The covered CDR3 bases are TGTGCCAGCAGTTACCCGGCCGGAGGGTTTCCG. Encoded protein: CASSYPAGGFP. The CDR3 in full is CASSYPAGGFPQYF.